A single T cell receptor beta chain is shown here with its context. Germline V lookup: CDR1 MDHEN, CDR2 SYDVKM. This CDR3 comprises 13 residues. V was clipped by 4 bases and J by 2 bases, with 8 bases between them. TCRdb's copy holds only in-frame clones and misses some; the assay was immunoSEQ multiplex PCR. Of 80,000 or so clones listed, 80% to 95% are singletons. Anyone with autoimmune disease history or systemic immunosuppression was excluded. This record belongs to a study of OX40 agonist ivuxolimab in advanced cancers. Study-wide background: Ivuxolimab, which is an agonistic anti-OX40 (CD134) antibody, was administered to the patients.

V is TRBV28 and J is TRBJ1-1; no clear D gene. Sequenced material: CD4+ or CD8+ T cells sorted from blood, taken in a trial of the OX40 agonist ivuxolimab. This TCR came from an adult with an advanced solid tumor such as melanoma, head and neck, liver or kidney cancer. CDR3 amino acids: CASSYKFNTEAFF. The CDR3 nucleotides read TGTGCCAGCAGTTATAAGTTCAACACTGAAGCTTTCTTT. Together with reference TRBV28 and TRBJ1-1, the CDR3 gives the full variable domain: DVKVTQSSRYLVKRTGEKVFLECVQDMDHENMFWYRQDPGLGLRLIYFSYDVKMKEKGDIPEGYSVSREKKERFSLILESASTNQTSMYLCASSYKFNTEAFFGQGTRLTVV.